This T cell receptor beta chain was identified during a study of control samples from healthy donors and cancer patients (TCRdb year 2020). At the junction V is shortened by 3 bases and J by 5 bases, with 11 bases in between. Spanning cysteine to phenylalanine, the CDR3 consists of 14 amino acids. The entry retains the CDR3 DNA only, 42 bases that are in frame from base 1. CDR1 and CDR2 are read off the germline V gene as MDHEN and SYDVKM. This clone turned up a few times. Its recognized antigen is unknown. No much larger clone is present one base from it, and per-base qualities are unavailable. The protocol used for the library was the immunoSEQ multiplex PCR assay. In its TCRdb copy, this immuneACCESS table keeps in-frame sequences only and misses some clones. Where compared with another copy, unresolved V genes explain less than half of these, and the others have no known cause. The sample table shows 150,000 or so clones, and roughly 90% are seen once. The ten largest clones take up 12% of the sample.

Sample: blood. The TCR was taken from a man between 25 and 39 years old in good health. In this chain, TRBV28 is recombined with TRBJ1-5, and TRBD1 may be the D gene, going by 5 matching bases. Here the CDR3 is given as CASSLQGGYQPQHF. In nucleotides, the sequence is TGTGCCAGCAGTTTGCAGGGTGGCTATCAGCCCCAGCATTTT.